This T cell receptor (beta chain) was retrieved from a study of blood T cell repertoires in COVID-19. At the level of the study: Samples taken during acute and convalescent COVID-19 were collected in the United States, Italy and Spain.

The repertoire was sequenced with immunoSEQ multiplex PCR; TCRdb's copy has only in-frame clones and lacks some. The profile covers around 64,000 clones, with around 85% appearing a single time and 15% to 20% taken by the ten largest. This clonotype was sampled from an elderly woman with acute or convalescent COVID-19. Material: peripheral blood.

DNA for the CDR3: TGCAGCGTTGGGGGACTATACGAGCAGTACTTC. Translation gives CSVGGLYEQYF. The rearrangement joins TRBV29-1 to TRBJ2-7; 7 bases fit TRBD2. Germline V CDR1 and CDR2: SQVTM, ANQGSEA. J was trimmed by 4 bases and V by 4 bases; bases with no gene match: 1. CDR3 length: 11 amino acids.